This T cell receptor beta chain was captured in a study of T-cell reconstitution after alpha-beta-depleted transplantation in children. Unique molecular identifiers were incorporated during preparation of the TCRbeta library. Using its own MiXCR run on the PCR reads, TCRdb lists one record per CDR3 protein. The table lists roughly 590,000 distinct CDR3 sequences, 16% of them singletons. The CDR3 loop spans 14 amino acids. The trim removed 2 bases at V and 11 bases at J, leaving 5 bases unmatched. Germline V gene lookup returns CDR1 MNHEY and CDR2 SMNVEV (reference sequence). This clonotype was seen a handful of times.

The rearrangement joins TRBV27 to TRBJ2-1; TRBD2 agrees at 11 bases. Sequenced here: PBMCs from the stem cell graft donor, sampled from the stem cell graft. This clonotype originated in a human donor who donated a stem cell graft to a child with acute myeloid leukemia. The CDR3: CASSLGSGGAQQFF. The CDR3 DNA is TGTGCCAGCAGTTTAGGTAGCGGGGGGGCTCAGCAGTTCTTC.